These 15 T cell receptor beta chains originate from one sample sequenced in a study of T cells in localized non-small cell lung cancer. Profiled with immunoSEQ multiplex PCR; TCRdb holds only in-frame clones, not every one. The sample records some 25,000 clones, more than 85% being singletons. The specimen comprised peripheral blood, sampled before any cancer treatment. The receptors shown here come from a woman aged 40-70 years with stage I lung adenocarcinoma.

This clone was picked up a small number of times. V gene TRBV7-2 combines with J gene TRBJ2-5; D might be TRBD1 or TRBD2, each matching 5 bases. The CDR3 is 15 residues long. Looked up from germline, CDR1 is SGHTA and CDR2 is FQGNSA. V lost 1 base and J 1 base, leaving 10 bases between the germline ends. The CDR3 loop reads CASSLVRGLQETQYF. For the CDR3, the DNA is TGTGCCAGCAGCTTAGTACGGGGCCTCCAAGAGACCCAGTACTTC.

CDR3 DNA: TGTGCCAGCTCCCAACAGGGGGCGAGCACAGATACGCAGTATTTT. This gives the protein CASSQQGASTDTQYF. The V call is TRBV18, the J call TRBJ2-3; 9 bases agree with TRBD1. The germline CDR1 and CDR2 sequences are KGHSH and LQKENI. Losses at the gene ends were 6 bases for V and 0 bases for J; bases not matched to a gene: 4. The CDR3 is 15 amino acids. Full variable domain (outside the CDR3, taken from reference TRBV18 and TRBJ2-3): NAGVMQNPRHLVRRRGQEARLRCSPMKGHSHVYWYRQLPEEGLKFMVYLQKENIIDESGMPKERFSAEFPKEGPSILRIQQVVRGDSAAYFCASSQQGASTDTQYFGPGTRLTVL.

This clone has just one count. The chain is built from TRBV28 and TRBJ2-5; 11 bases fit TRBD2. Per the germline V gene, CDR1 is MDHEN and CDR2 is SYDVKM. The V gene end was trimmed by 7 bases and the J gene end by 7 bases; junction bases not matched to a gene: 20. CDR3 length: 18 amino acids. CDR3 nucleotides: TGTGCCAGCACCCCGGCCCCTAGCGGGAGGACTACGTGGGGGACCCAGTACTTC. This gives the protein CASTPAPSGRTTWGTQYF.

The V call is TRBV6-1, the J call TRBJ2-7; a weak D match, TRBD2 (5 bases). Germline V gene sequence: CDR1 MNHNS, CDR2 SASEGT. The ends were cut back, 8 bases at V and 9 bases at J, with 8 bases in the middle. This CDR3 is built from 9 residues. CDR3 in amino acids: CASGGGQYF. The CDR3 DNA sequence: TGTGCCAGCGGAGGCGGGCAGTACTTC.

The rearrangement links TRBV25-1 to TRBJ2-7, with 9 bases fitting TRBD2. The germline gives CDR1 MGHDK, CDR2 SYGVNS. CDR3 size: 12 residues. V was clipped by 11 bases and J by 4 bases; unmatched bases: 6. As DNA, the CDR3 is TGTGCCCCGGGACTAGCTGTATACGAGCAGTACTTC. The encoded protein is CAPGLAVYEQYF.

This chain uses TRBV28 with TRBJ2-1, with D possibly TRBD2 on 5 matching bases. The CDR3 is 16 amino acids. Germline CDR1 MDHEN, CDR2 SYDVKM. Between the trimmed V and J ends, which lost 4 bases and 4 bases, there was a span of 17 bases. CDR3 coding DNA: TGTGCCAGCAGTTCAACCGGACTGGAGAATTACAATGAGCAGTTCTTC. Its protein product is CASSSTGLENYNEQFF.

The chain employs TRBV7-9 and TRBJ2-1; the match to TRBD2 covers 9 bases. The CDR3 is made up of 18 amino acids. V gave up 5 bases and J gave up 1 base; unmatched junction bases: 12. CDR1 is SEHNR and CDR2 is FQNEAQ in the germline V gene (reference sequence). CDR3 nucleotides: TGTGCCAGCAGCACAATGGGGCGGGAGGGTGGTTCCTACAATGAGCAGTTCTTC. It specifies CASSTMGREGGSYNEQFF.

The rearrangement links TRBV6-5 to TRBJ1-1, with D unresolved. V was clipped by 3 bases and J by 11 bases, with 13 bases between them. Germline V lookup: CDR1 MNHEY, CDR2 SVGAGI. The length of the CDR3 is 12 residues. In DNA form, the CDR3 reads TGTGCCAGCAGTTATGCGGGCAGCTTGGCTTTCTTT. Translated, it gives CASSYAGSLAFF.

This chain connects TRBV14 to TRBJ1-2, with a possible D match to TRBD1 (5 bases). CDR3 length: 12 residues. The V end was cut by 1 base, the J end by 5 bases, with 5 bases between. Germline lookup yields CDR1 SGHDN and CDR2 FVKESK. The CDR3 nucleotides are TGTGCCAGCAGCCAAGGACAGTATGGCTACACCTTC. Protein: CASSQGQYGYTF.

The J gene is TRBJ2-7, the V gene TRBV5-1; possibly TRBD1 or TRBD2 for D (5 bases each). Between the trimmed V and J ends, which lost 4 bases and 0 bases, there was a span of 20 bases. The germline V gene has CDR1 SGHRS and CDR2 YFSETQ. This CDR3 has 17 residues. CDR3 loop: CASSRSGATTDSYEQYF. In DNA, the CDR3 is TGCGCCAGCAGCCGATCTGGGGCGACTACTGACTCCTACGAGCAGTACTTC.

The V gene is TRBV18, the J gene TRBJ2-7, with 7 bases identical to TRBD1. Germline CDR1 and CDR2: KGHSH and LQKENI. Unmatched junction bases numbered 5, after V lost 3 bases and J lost 0 bases. CDR3 length: 15 amino acids. CDR3: CASSPNRGSSYEQYF. CDR3 DNA sequence: TGTGCCAGCTCACCTAACAGGGGCAGCTCCTACGAGCAGTACTTC.

The rearrangement joins TRBV5-1 to TRBJ2-3, with D possibly matching TRBD2 (6 bases). Germline assignment: CDR1 SGHRS and CDR2 YFSETQ. The CDR3 runs 15 residues. The CDR3 DNA is TGCGCTTCGAGGGTCAGCGGGTTTGACACAGATACGCAGTATTTT. It is translated as CASRVSGFDTDTQYF.

The sample holds one count of this clone. The rearrangement joins TRBV4-2 to TRBJ2-6, with TRBD2 matching 9 bases. After removal of 4 bases from V and 0 bases from J, the junction contained 16 bases not matched to a gene. Germline V gives CDR1 LGHNA, CDR2 YNFKEQ. CDR3 size: 21 residues. This CDR3 reads CASSRVGSASGIGSGANVLTF. The DNA of the CDR3 is TGTGCCAGCAGCCGGGTGGGGTCCGCTAGCGGGATAGGCTCTGGGGCCAACGTCCTGACTTTC.

The chain links TRBV9 to TRBJ2-4; perhaps TRBD2 as D (6 bases). The V gene lost 0 bases and the J gene lost 8 bases, with 18 bases spanning the gap. This CDR3 is built from 16 residues. Looked up from germline, CDR1 is SGDLS and CDR2 is YYNGEE. The CDR3 DNA reads as TGTGCCAGCAGCGTAGGCATCGGGAGCGCGCTATACATTCAGTACTTC. Translated: CASSVGIGSALYIQYF.

This chain connects TRBV28 to TRBJ2-7; D uncertain. This CDR3 is 14 amino acids long. Germline V CDR1 and CDR2: MDHEN, SYDVKM. V was shortened by 8 bases and J by 0 bases, with 14 bases between the two germline ends. The CDR3 loop reads CASLSAGTSYEQYF. The CDR3 nucleotides read TGTGCCAGCCTCTCGGCAGGCACCTCCTACGAGCAGTACTTC.